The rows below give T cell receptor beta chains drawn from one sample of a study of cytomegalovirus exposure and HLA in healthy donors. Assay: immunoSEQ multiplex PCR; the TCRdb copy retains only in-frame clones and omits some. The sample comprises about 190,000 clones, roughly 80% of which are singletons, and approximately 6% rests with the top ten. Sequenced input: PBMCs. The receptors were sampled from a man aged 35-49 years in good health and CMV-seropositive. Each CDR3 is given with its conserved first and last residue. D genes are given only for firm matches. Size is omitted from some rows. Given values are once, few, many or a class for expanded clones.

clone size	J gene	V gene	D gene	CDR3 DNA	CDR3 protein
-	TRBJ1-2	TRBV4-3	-	TGCGCCAGCAGCCAACAGTCCAACTATGGCTACACCTTC	CASSQQSNYGYTF
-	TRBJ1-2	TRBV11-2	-	TGTGCCAGCAGCTTAGTTACCGGGAACGAGGCTGGCTACACCTTC	CASSLVTGNEAGYTF
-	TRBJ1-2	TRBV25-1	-	TGTGCCAGCTCCGGGGGGCAGGGCTACACCTTC	CASSGGQGYTF
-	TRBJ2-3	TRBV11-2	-	TGTGCCAGCAGCTTAGATCGGACTAGCACAGATACGCAGTATTTT	CASSLDRTSTDTQYF
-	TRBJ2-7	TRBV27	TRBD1	TGTGCCAGCAGTCCGCGGACAGGGTACGGCGAGCAGTACTTC	CASSPRTGYGEQYF
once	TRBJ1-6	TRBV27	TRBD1	TGTGCCAGCAGCAATCTACCGGACAGGGGCAATTCACCCCTCCACTTT	CASSNLPDRGNSPLHF
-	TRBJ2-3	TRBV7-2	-	TGTGCCAGCAGCTTAGACGGCAGGTCCACAGATACGCAGTATTTT	CASSLDGRSTDTQYF
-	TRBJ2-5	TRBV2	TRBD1	TGTGCCAGCCAGCTGGACAGGGGGCCTGAGACCCAGTACTTC	CASQLDRGPETQYF
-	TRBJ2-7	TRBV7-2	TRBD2	TGTGCCAGCAGCCCCTCAGCGGGGTCTTACGAGCAGTACTTC	CASSPSAGSYEQYF
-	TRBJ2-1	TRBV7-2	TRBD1	TGTGCCAGCAGCTTAGGGGGGACAGCCTACAATGAGCAGTTCTTC	CASSLGGTAYNEQFF
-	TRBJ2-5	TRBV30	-	TGTGCCTGGAGTAGCCCAGTCTGGCGGGAGACCCAGTACTTC	CAWSSPVWRETQYF
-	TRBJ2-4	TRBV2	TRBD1	TGTGCCAGCAGTCGGACAGGGGCAGCCAAAAACATTCAGTACTTC	CASSRTGAAKNIQYF
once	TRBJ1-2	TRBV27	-	TGTGCCAGCAGTTCGGCATCGCAGGGCGTTGGCTACACCTTC	CASSSASQGVGYTF